This T cell receptor beta chain was captured in a study of blood T cell repertoires in COVID-19. Deletions cut 4 bases from V and 4 bases from J, with 10 bases between. The length of the CDR3 is 13 residues. Germline V CDR1 and CDR2: SGHVS, FNYEAQ. Some clones are missing from TCRdb's copy, which holds only in-frame ones; the method was immunoSEQ multiplex PCR. The data contain over 200,000 clones, 88% of them singletons. The V and J genes are TRBV7-6 and TRBJ1-1; D remains unclear. This TCR derives from a man between 60 and 70 years old who had recovered from COVID-19. The sample comprised peripheral blood. CDR3 loop: CASSSGLPTEAFF. In DNA, the CDR3 is TGTGCCAGCAGCTCAGGATTACCCACTGAAGCTTTCTTT.